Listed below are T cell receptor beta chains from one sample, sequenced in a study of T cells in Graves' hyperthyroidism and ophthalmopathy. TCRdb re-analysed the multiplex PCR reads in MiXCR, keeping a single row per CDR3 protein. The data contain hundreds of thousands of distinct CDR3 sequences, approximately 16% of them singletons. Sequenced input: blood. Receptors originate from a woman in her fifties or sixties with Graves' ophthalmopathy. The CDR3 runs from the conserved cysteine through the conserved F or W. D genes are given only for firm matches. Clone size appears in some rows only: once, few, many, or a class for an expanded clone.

DNA: TGTGCCAGCAGGGTTGGGACTAGCGGGAGAGGGACCCAGTACTTC
CDR3: CASRVGTSGRGTQYF
length: 15
V: TRBV12-3/TRBV12-4
J: TRBJ2-5
D: TRBD2
size: NA

DNA: TGCGCCAGCAGCGCACAGGGCACTGAAGCTTTCTTT
CDR3: CASSAQGTEAFF
length: 12
V: TRBV5-1
J: TRBJ1-1
D: NA
size: many

DNA: TGTGCCAGCTCCCGACGACCGGGACTAGCGGATAACACCGGGGAGCTGTTTTTT
CDR3: CASSRRPGLADNTGELFF
length: 18
V: TRBV18
J: TRBJ2-2
D: TRBD2
size: few

DNA: TGCAGTGCTAGAAACGGAGGCCGGGGAAATCAGCCCCAGCATTTT
CDR3: CSARNGGRGNQPQHF
length: 15
V: TRBV20-1
J: TRBJ1-5
D: NA
size: few

DNA: TGTGCCAGCCGCGTTCGGAGTCAAGAGCAGTACTTC
CDR3: CASRVRSQEQYF
length: 12
V: TRBV28
J: TRBJ2-7
D: NA
size: NA

DNA: TGTGCCAGCAGCTGGACTAGCGGGAGGCTCCCCTACAATGAGCAGTTCTTC
CDR3: CASSWTSGRLPYNEQFF
length: 17
V: TRBV11-2
J: TRBJ2-1
D: TRBD2
size: many

DNA: TGCGCCAGCAGCCAACGACTAGCGGGAAGCTCCTACAATGAGCAGTTCTTC
CDR3: CASSQRLAGSSYNEQFF
length: 17
V: TRBV4-1
J: TRBJ2-1
D: TRBD2
size: few

DNA: TGTGCCAGCAGCCCGGGACAGTACTCCGCTGAAGCTTTCTTT
CDR3: CASSPGQYSAEAFF
length: 14
V: TRBV2
J: TRBJ1-1
D: TRBD1
size: NA

DNA: TGTGCCAGCATCTCGAGTGGAGCCTTCTACAATGAGCAGTTCTTC
CDR3: CASISSGAFYNEQFF
length: 15
V: TRBV28
J: TRBJ2-1
D: NA
size: many

DNA: TGCGCCAGCAGCGTACAGGGGGCGCTACGCACAGATACGCAGTATTTT
CDR3: CASSVQGALRTDTQYF
length: 16
V: TRBV5-1
J: TRBJ2-3
D: TRBD1
size: many

DNA: TGTGCCGGCAGCCAAGATCCAGCCCAGACTGCGGCTTATGGCTACACCTTC
CDR3: CAGSQDPAQTAAYGYTF
length: 17
V: TRBV3-1
J: TRBJ1-2
D: NA
size: NA

DNA: TGCGCCAGCAGCTTCAACCAGGGTCCGATTCTCACCGGGGAGCTGTTTTTT
CDR3: CASSFNQGPILTGELFF
length: 17
V: TRBV5-1
J: TRBJ2-2
D: NA
size: NA

DNA: TGTGCCAGCAGTTTCGCGGGAGGTACGCAGTATTTT
CDR3: CASSFAGGTQYF
length: 12
V: TRBV6-1
J: TRBJ2-3
D: TRBD2
size: NA

DNA: TGTGCCAGCAGCGCCCCCCATAGGGGGGCCTACGAGCAGTACTTC
CDR3: CASSAPHRGAYEQYF
length: 15
V: TRBV7-2
J: TRBJ2-7
D: NA
size: many

DNA: TGTGCCAGCAGCCCGGGACTAGCGGGACCCACAGATACGCAGTATTTT
CDR3: CASSPGLAGPTDTQYF
length: 16
V: TRBV28
J: TRBJ2-3
D: TRBD2
size: many

DNA: TGTGCCTGGAGAGGGGGGGTGGCAGATACGCAGTATTTT
CDR3: CAWRGGVADTQYF
length: 13
V: TRBV30
J: TRBJ2-3
D: NA
size: many

DNA: TGTGCCAGCAGCCTAGACAGGTTCGAAAAACTGTTTTTT
CDR3: CASSLDRFEKLFF
length: 13
V: TRBV7-2
J: TRBJ1-4
D: NA
size: many

DNA: TGTGCCAGCAGACTAGCGGGAGGGACTGGTACTGAGCAGTTCTTC
CDR3: CASRLAGGTGTEQFF
length: 15
V: TRBV6-2/TRBV6-3
J: TRBJ2-1
D: TRBD2
size: NA

DNA: TGCGCCAGCTCGGAGCGCCCGTACCAAGAGACCCAGTACTTC
CDR3: CASSERPYQETQYF
length: 14
V: TRBV5-1
J: TRBJ2-5
D: NA
size: NA

DNA: TGTGCCAGCAGTTTAGGACTAGCGGGAGCGAGCGGGGAGCTGTTTTTT
CDR3: CASSLGLAGASGELFF
length: 16
V: TRBV12-3/TRBV12-4
J: TRBJ2-2
D: TRBD2
size: NA

DNA: TGCAGTACTGGTAAGATGTACCGGGACCAGTACTTC
CDR3: CSTGKMYRDQYF
length: 12
V: TRBV20-1
J: TRBJ2-5
D: NA
size: few